This T cell receptor beta chain was captured in a study of blood T cell repertoires in COVID-19. Study-wide background: The United States, Italy and Spain provided the acute and convalescent COVID-19 samples. Sources were T cells, B-cell-depleted T cells, or PBMCs; the material itself was cDNA or gDNA.

TCRdb's table, derived via immunoSEQ multiplex PCR, lists solely in-frame clones and lacks some. The repertoire holds about 89,000 clones, 80% seen once, with 15% to 20% in the top ten. Germline assignment: CDR1 SGHTA and CDR2 FQGNSA. The CDR3 extends over 16 amino acids. V lost 3 bases to trimming and J lost 7 bases; unmatched junction nucleotides: 7. The chain combines TRBV7-2 with TRBJ2-7; TRBD2 matches at 15 bases. The specimen was peripheral blood. The origin of this receptor is an elderly woman with acute or convalescent COVID-19. In DNA, the CDR3 is TGTGCCAGCAGCTTGGGGACTAGCGGGAGGAAATATGAGCAGTACTTC. Protein product: CASSLGTSGRKYEQYF.